This TCR beta chain is drawn from a study of blood T cell repertoires in COVID-19. This CDR3 is built from 15 residues. V lost 6 bases, J lost 7 bases, and 11 bases stayed unmatched. CDR1 is MNHEY and CDR2 is SVGEGT in the germline V gene. Libraries were prepared by immunoSEQ multiplex PCR; TCRdb keeps only in-frame clonotypes and omits some of them. The table includes 200,000 to 250,000 clones, more than 80% detected once. Patients at the Seattle site were enrolled during active infection and followed longitudinally. The genes are TRBV6-2 or TRBV6-3 and TRBJ2-2; 7 bases align to TRBD2. The sample was peripheral blood. This clonotype was obtained from a man younger than 40 with COVID-19, enrolled during active disease. CDR3 DNA sequence: TGTGCCAGCAGCACCCGACTAGCAATCGGCGGGGAGCTGTTTTTT. Translating it yields CASSTRLAIGGELFF.